This TCR beta chain appears in the sequencing data of a study of blood T cell repertoires in COVID-19. In the study overall: The study drew acute and convalescent COVID-19 samples from the United States, Italy and Spain.

Authors' processing steps: By means of reference gene primer amplification, nucleated cell counts were estimated. The table came from immunoSEQ multiplex PCR; TCRdb's copy has only in-frame clones and leaves some out. V, J and clone size derive from that table, while D and trimming were established from the DNA sequence. The sample holds more than 200,000 clones; 88% are singletons and the top ten take about 1.3%. The CDR3 totals 13 residues. Germline loops: CDR1 SGHTA, CDR2 FQGNSA. Trimming cost V 6 bases and J 4 bases; bases outside gene matches: 5. This clonotype originated in a man aged 80 or over with acute or convalescent COVID-19. The V call is TRBV7-2, the J call TRBJ1-2; TRBD1 agrees at 7 bases. The sequencing sample was made of peripheral blood. CDR3 sequence (DNA): TGTGCCAGCAGTTTGCCAGGGGGCTATGGCTACACCTTC. Protein product: CASSLPGGYGYTF. Drawing the rest from reference TRBV7-2 and TRBJ1-2, the complete variable domain is GAGVSQSPSNKVTEKGKDVELRCDPISGHTALYWYRQSLGQGLEFLIYFQGNSAPDKSGLPSDRFSAERTGGSVSTLTIQRTQQEDSAVYLCASSLPGGYGYTFGSGTRLTVV.